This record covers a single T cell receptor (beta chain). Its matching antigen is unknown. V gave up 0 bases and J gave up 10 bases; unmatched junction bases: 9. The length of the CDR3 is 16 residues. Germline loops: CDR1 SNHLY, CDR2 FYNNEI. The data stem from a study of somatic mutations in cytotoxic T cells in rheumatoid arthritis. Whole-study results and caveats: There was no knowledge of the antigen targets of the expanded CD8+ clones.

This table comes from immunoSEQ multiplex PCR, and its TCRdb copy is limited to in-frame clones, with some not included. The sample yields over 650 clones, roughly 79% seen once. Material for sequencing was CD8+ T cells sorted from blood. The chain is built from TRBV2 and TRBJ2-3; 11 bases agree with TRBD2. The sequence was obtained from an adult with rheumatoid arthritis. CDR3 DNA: TGTGCCAGCAGTGAAGCCGGGACTAGCGGTCGAGCGGCGCAGTATTTT. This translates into CASSEAGTSGRAAQYF.